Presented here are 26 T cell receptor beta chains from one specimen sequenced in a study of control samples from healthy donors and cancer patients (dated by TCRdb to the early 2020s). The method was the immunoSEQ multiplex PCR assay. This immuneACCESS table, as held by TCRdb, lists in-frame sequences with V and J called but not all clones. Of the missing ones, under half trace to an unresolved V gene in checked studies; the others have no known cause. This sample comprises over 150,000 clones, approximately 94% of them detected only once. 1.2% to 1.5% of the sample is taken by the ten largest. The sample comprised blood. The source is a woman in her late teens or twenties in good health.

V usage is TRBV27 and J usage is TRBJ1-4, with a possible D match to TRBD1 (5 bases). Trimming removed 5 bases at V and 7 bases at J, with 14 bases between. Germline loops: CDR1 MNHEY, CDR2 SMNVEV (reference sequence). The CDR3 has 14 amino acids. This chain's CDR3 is CASSPQGSGEKLFF. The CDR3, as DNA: TGTGCCAGCAGTCCCCAGGGATCCGGTGAAAAACTGTTTTTT.

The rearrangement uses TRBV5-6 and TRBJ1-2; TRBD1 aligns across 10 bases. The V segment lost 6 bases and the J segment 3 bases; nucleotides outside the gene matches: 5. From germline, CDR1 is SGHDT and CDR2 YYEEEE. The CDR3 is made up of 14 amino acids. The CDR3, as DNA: TGTGCCAGCAAGAGACAGGGGGCGGACTATGGCTACACCTTC. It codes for CASKRQGADYGYTF. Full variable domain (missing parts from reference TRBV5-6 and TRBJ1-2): DAGVTQSPTHLIKTRGQQVTLRCSPKSGHDTVSWYQQALGQGPQFIFQYYEEEERQRGNFPDRFSGHQFPNYSSELNVNALLLGDSALYLCASKRQGADYGYTFGSGTRLTVV.

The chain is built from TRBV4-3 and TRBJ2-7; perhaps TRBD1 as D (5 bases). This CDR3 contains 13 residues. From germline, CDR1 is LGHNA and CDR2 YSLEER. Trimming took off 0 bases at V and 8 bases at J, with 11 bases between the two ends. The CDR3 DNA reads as TGCGCCAGCAGCCAAGAGAATCAGGGCCAGCAGTACTTC. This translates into CASSQENQGQQYF.

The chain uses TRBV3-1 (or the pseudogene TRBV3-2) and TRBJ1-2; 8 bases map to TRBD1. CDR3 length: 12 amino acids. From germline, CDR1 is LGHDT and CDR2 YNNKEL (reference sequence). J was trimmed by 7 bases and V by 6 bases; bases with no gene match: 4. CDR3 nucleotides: TGTGCCAGCAGTACAGGGGGTTCTGGCTACACCTTC. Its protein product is CASSTGGSGYTF.

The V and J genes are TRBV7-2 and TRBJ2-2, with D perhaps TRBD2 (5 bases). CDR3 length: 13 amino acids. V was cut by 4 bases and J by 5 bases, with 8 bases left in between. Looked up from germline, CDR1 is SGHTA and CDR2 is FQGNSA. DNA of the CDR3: TGTGCCAGCAGCTGGCGAGGGACCGGGGAGCTGTTTTTT. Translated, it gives CASSWRGTGELFF.

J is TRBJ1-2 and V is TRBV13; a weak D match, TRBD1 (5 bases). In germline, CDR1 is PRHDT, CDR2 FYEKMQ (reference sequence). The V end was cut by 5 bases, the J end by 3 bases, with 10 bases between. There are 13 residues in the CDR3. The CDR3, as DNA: TGTGCCAGCAGCCCAGGGTTTGACTATGGCTACACCTTC. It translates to CASSPGFDYGYTF.

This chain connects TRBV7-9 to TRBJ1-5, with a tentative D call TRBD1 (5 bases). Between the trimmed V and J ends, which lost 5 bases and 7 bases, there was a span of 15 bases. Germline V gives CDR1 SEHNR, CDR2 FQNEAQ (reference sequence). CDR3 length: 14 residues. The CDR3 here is CASSRDGERQPQHF. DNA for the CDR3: TGTGCCAGCAGCAGGGACGGGGAGCGACAGCCCCAGCATTTT.

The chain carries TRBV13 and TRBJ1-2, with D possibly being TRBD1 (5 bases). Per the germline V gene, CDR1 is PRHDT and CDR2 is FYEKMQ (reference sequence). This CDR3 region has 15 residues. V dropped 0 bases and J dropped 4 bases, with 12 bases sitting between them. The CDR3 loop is CASSLGGQGPYGYTF. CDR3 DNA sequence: TGTGCCAGCAGCTTAGGCGGGCAGGGACCCTATGGCTACACCTTC.

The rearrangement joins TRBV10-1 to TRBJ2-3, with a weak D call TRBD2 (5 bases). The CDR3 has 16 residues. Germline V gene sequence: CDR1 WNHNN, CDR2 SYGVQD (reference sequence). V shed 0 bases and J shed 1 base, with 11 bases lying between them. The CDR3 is CASSESRAGGTDTQYF. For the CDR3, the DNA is TGCGCCAGCAGTGAGTCGAGGGCAGGCGGCACAGATACGCAGTATTTT.

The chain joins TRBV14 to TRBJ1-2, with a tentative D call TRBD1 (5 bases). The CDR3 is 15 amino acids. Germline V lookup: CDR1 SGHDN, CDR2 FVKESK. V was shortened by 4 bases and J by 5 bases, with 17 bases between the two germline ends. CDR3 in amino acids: CASSPRAPRGYGYTF. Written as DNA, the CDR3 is TGTGCCAGCAGCCCACGGGCTCCGAGGGGATATGGCTACACCTTC.

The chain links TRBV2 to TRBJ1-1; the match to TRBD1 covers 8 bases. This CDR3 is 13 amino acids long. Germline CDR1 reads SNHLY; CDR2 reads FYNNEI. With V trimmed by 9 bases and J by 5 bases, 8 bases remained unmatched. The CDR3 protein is CASDRGSITEAFF. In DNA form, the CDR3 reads TGTGCCAGTGACAGGGGTAGTATAACTGAAGCTTTCTTT. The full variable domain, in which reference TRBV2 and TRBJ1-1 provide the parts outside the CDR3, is EPEVTQTPSHQVTQMGQEVILRCVPISNHLYFYWYRQILGQKVEFLVSFYNNEISEKSEIFDDQFSVERPDGSNFTLKIRSTKLEDSAMYFCASDRGSITEAFFGQGTRLTVV.

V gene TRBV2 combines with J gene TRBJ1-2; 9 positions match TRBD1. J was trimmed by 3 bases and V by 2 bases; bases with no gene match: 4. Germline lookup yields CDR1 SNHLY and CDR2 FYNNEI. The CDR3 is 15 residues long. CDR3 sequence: CASSEWDRVDYGYTF. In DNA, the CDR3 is TGTGCCAGCAGTGAATGGGACAGGGTAGACTATGGCTACACCTTC.

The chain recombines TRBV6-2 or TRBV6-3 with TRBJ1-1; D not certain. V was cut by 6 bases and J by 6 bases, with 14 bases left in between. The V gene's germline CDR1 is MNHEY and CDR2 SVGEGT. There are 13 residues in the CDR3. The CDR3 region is CASSFRRQSEAFF. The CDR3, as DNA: TGTGCCAGCAGCTTCCGACGGCAGTCTGAAGCTTTCTTT.

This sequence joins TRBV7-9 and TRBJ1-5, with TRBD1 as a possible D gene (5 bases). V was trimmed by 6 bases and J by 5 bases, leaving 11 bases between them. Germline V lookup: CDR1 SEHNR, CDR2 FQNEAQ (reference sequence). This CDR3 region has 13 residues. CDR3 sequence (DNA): TGTGCCAGCAGTCCGGGGGGGGATCAGCCCCAGCATTTT. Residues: CASSPGGDQPQHF. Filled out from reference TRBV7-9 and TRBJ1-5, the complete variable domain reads DTGVSQNPRHKITKRGQNVTFRCDPISEHNRLYWYRQTLGQGPEFLTYFQNEAQLEKSRLLSDRFSAERPKGSFSTLEIQRTEQGDSAMYLCASSPGGDQPQHFGDGTRLSIL.

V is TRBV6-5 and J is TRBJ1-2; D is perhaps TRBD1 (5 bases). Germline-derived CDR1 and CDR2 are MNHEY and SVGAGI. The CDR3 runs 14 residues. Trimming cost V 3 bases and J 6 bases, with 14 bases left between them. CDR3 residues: CASSYTTTADGYTF. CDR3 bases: TGTGCCAGCAGTTATACGACGACAGCGGATGGCTACACCTTC.

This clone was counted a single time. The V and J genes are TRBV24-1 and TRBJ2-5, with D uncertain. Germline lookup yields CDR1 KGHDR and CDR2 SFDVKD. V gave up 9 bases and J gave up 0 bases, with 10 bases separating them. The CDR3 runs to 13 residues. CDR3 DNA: TGTGCCACCGGTGGACCGTACCAAGAGACCCAGTACTTC. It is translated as CATGGPYQETQYF.

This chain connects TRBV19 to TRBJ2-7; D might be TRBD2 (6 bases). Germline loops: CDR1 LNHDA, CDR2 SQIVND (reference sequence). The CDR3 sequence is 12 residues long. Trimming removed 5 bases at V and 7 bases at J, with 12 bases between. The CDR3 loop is CASSQTGLEQYF. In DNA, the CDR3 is TGTGCCAGTAGTCAGACGGGACTTGAGCAGTACTTC.

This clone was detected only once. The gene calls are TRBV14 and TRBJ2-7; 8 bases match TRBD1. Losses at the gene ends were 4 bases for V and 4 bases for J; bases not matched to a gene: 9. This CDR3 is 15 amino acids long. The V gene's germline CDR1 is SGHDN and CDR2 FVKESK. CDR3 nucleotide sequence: TGTGCCAGCAGCCGGTGGGCAGGGGGCCCTTACGAGCAGTACTTC. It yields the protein CASSRWAGGPYEQYF.

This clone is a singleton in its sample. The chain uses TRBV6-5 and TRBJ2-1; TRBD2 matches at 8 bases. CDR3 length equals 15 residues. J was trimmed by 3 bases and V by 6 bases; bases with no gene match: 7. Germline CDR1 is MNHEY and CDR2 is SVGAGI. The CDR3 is CASRPPGLVYNEQFF. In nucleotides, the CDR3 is TGTGCCAGCAGACCCCCGGGACTAGTCTACAATGAGCAGTTCTTC.

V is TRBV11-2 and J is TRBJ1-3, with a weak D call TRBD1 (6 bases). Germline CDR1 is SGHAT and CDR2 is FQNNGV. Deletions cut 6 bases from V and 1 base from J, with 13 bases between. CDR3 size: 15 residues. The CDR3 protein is CASRGVRGSGNTIYF. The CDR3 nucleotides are TGTGCCAGCAGGGGCGTGAGGGGGTCTGGAAACACCATATATTTT.

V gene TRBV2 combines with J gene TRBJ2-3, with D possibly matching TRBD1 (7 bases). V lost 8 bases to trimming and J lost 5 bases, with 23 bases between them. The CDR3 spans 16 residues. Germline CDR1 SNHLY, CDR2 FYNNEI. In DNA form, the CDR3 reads TGTGCCAGCTCAAGAGAGGAGGGGGCGGTTGGAGATACGCAGTATTTT. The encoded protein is CASSREEGAVGDTQYF.

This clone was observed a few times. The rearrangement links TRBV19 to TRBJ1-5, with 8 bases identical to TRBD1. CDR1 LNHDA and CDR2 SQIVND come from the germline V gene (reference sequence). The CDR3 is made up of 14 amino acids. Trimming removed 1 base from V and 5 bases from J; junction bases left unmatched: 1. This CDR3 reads CASSIGTGYQPQHF. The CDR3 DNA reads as TGTGCCAGTAGTATAGGGACAGGGTATCAGCCCCAGCATTTT.

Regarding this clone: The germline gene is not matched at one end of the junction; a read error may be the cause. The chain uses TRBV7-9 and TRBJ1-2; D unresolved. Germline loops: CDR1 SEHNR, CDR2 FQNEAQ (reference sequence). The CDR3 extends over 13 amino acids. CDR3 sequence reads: CASDNNPTYPPIF. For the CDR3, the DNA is TGTGCCAGCGATAACAATCCGACATATCCGCCTATCTTC.

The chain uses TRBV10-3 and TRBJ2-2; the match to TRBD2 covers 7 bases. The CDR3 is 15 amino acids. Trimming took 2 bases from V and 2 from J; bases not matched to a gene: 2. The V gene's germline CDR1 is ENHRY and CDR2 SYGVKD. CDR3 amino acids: CAISEAGDNTGELFF. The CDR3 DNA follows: TGTGCCATCAGTGAGGCGGGAGATAACACCGGGGAGCTGTTTTTT.

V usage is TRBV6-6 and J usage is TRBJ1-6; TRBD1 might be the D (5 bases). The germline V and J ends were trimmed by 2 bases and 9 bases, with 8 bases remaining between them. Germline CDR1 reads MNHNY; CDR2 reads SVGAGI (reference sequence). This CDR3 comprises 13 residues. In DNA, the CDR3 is TGTGCCAGCAGTTACACGGGACCTTCACCCCTCCACTTT. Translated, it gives CASSYTGPSPLHF.

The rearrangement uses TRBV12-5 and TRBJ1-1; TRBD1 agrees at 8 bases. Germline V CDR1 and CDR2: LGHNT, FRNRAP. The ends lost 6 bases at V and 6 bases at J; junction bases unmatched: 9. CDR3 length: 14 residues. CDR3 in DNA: TGTGCTAGTGGACCCCAGGGGGCTTGGGCTGAAGCTTTCTTT. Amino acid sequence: CASGPQGAWAEAFF.